This T cell receptor (beta chain) was sequenced during a study of graft-versus-host responses after intestinal transplantation. Study-level findings and limits: The marrow of recipients harbored GvH clones, and ileum or blood showed some of them first.

Regarding this clone: No antigen is known for it.

This table comes from immunoSEQ multiplex PCR, and its TCRdb copy is limited to in-frame clones, with some not included. The table lists about 36,000 clones, less than 95% of them singletons, with around 0.2% in the top ten. Germline V gene sequence: CDR1 SGDLS, CDR2 YYNGEE. V gave up 1 base and J gave up 10 bases; unmatched junction bases: 3. The CDR3 is 13 residues long. The chain couples TRBV9 to TRBJ2-3, with 10 nucleotides matching TRBD2. This receptor was obtained from a human donor who was the organ donor for an intestinal transplant. The material was unstimulated CD4+ T cells sorted from spleen or lymph node cells, obtained before transplant. DNA for the CDR3: TGTGCCAGCAGCGTAACTAGCGGGGAGGCGCAGTATTTT. Amino acids: CASSVTSGEAQYF.